The source of this T cell receptor (beta chain) is a study of T cell responses to AZD1222 COVID-19 vaccine. Notes on the study in general: Increases in Spike-specific TCR breadth and depth were seen after two AZD1222 doses. Baseline antibody screening turned up just a handful of seropositive AZD1222 recipients. Among the donors, most were white British and more were female, and clonal diversity was possibly underestimated.

With respect to this clone: Antigen: not known.

The junction had 4 bases not matched to a gene; V was cut back by 6 bases and J by 0 bases. The CDR3 is made up of 14 amino acids. The germline gives CDR1 SEHNR, CDR2 FQNEAQ (reference sequence). Some second doses came at about 4 weeks and others at about 12 weeks; these were pooled. Sequencing used immunoSEQ multiplex PCR; TCRdb keeps in-frame clones, though not all of them. This table holds roughly 270,000 clones, approximately 94% found once. The sample here was peripheral blood, taken 28 days after the second AZD1222 dose. The V call is TRBV7-9, the J call TRBJ1-1; 7 bases fit TRBD1. This sequence was found in an adult who received the AZD1222 COVID-19 vaccine. For the CDR3, the DNA is TGTGCCAGCAGGTGGGGACAGATGAACACTGAAGCTTTCTTT. Amino acid sequence: CASRWGQMNTEAFF.